This TCR beta chain was obtained from a study of human T cells and chemical hapten exposure. Study processing details: A typical sample had 95,638 TCRs, with roughly 23,224 to 700,000 overall. TCRdb analysed the RACE reads with MiXCR anew, one entry per CDR3 protein. The V and J calls were not made by the authors but by TCRdb's processing. The table lists 150,000 to 200,000 distinct CDR3 sequences, about 30% of them singletons. Time point specified: patch test 3, about 24 weeks after DPC sensitization. The treatment denotes: therapeutic diphenylcyclopropenone sensitization with weekly scalp DPC. Germline CDR1 and CDR2: DFQATT and SNEGSKA (reference sequence). This CDR3 is built from 11 residues. In regard to this clonotype: The target antigen is unknown.

General study results and limits: There were significantly more large CDR3 similarity clusters among expanded TCRs than among controls.

The chain recombines TRBV20-1 with TRBJ2-7, with a possible D match to TRBD1 (6 bases). Sequencing used whole blood, obtained in connection with sensitization to the hapten diphenylcyclopropenone (DPC). The source is a woman in her late teens or twenties with alopecia areata. Some clones in this sample may be carry-over from other donors' samples. CDR3 residues: CGAGQLHEQYF. The CDR3 region has the DNA TGCGGGGCTGGACAGCTCCACGAGCAGTACTTC.